Given below is one T cell receptor beta chain in context. Clones were read by immunoSEQ multiplex PCR, and TCRdb kept only the in-frame ones, dropping some. Here the sample spans 250,000 to 350,000 clones, about 91% being singletons. Grouping used clinical history reported by participants in a survey and questionnaire. This sample is part of a study of blood T cell repertoires in COVID-19. The overall study: Both acute and convalescent COVID-19 samples were obtained from the United States, Italy and Spain. Sample material is recorded as cDNA or gDNA derived from T cells, B-cell-depleted T cells, or PBMCs.

This CDR3 has 14 amino acids. CDR1 is LNHDA and CDR2 is SQIVND in the germline V gene (reference sequence). V lost 4 bases to trimming and J lost 7 bases, with 14 bases between them. The receptor was derived from a woman younger than 30 who had recovered from COVID-19. Material: PBMCs or T cells enriched from blood (not recorded which). The J gene is TRBJ1-5, the V gene TRBV19; tentatively, D is TRBD1 (5 bases). The CDR3 reads CASSTMKKGQPQHF. As DNA, the CDR3 is TGTGCCAGTAGTACCATGAAAAAGGGGCAGCCCCAGCATTTT.